A selection of T cell receptor beta chains follows, all from one sample in a study of blood T cells in healthy people across ages. TCRdb re-derived calls from the 5' RACE reads in MiXCR, one entry per CDR3 protein. The data hold 1.5 million or so distinct CDR3 sequences, with 40% to 50% observed a single time. Sequenced input: blood. Every receptor here comes from a woman younger than 30 in good health. The CDR3 runs from the conserved cysteine through the conserved F or W. Each record gives: clone size, D gene, J gene, V gene, CDR3 DNA, CDR3 protein. The D gene is left open where the match is weak. Size is stated for part of the rows, as once, few or many counts, or as a class when the clone is expanded.

>few|TRBD2|TRBJ2-1|TRBV7-9
TGTGCCAGCAGCTTAGTCGGGCTAGCGGGAGGGCCCTCCTACAATGAGCAGTTCTTC
CASSLVGLAGGPSYNEQFF
>.|.|TRBJ2-1|TRBV7-2
TGTGCCAGCAGCTTAACGGTCTCTTACTACAATGAGCAGTTCTTC
CASSLTVSYYNEQFF
>.|.|TRBJ2-3|TRBV3-1
TGTGCCAGCAGACCCAAAATCGGACAGCGCACAGATACGCAGTATTTT
CASRPKIGQRTDTQYF
>few|TRBD1|TRBJ2-3|TRBV29-1
TGCAGCGTTGTCAGCGCAGGGGGTACGCAGTATTTT
CSVVSAGGTQYF
>.|.|TRBJ2-3|TRBV19
TGTGCCAGTAGTATGGCCCGGACGGTAGATACGCAGTATTTT
CASSMARTVDTQYF
>.|.|TRBJ1-2|TRBV5-1
TGCGCCAGCAGCTCTGATTCGGTGAACTATGGCTACACCTTC
CASSSDSVNYGYTF
>few|TRBD1|TRBJ2-4|TRBV7-9
TGTGCCAGCAGCACGGGGGACAGGGTCAGGGAGCAGTACTTC
CASSTGDRVREQYF
>.|TRBD2|TRBJ2-1|TRBV6-2/TRBV6-3
TGTGCCAGCGAGTTGGGGGGGGGACGCTCCTACAATGAGCAGTTCTTC
CASELGGGRSYNEQFF
>few|.|TRBJ2-7|TRBV18
TGTGCCAGCTCACAACGTGCGGGAAGCTCCTACGAGCAGTACTTC
CASSQRAGSSYEQYF
>.|.|TRBJ2-3|TRBV20-1
TGCAGTGCTAGGGGCATGGGAGCAGATACGCAGTATTTT
CSARGMGADTQYF
>few|TRBD2|TRBJ2-1|TRBV5-1
TGCGCCAGCAGCATGACTAGCGGCCCAAGGAATGAGCAGTTCTTC
CASSMTSGPRNEQFF
>.|.|TRBJ2-4|TRBV27
TGTGCCAGCAGAGGCACAGGGGGGGGCATAGCCAAAAACATTCAGTACTTC
CASRGTGGGIAKNIQYF
>few|.|TRBJ2-7|TRBV4-1
TGCGCCAGCAGCCAAGAAGGGTCCGGGATTTACGAGCAGTACTTC
CASSQEGSGIYEQYF
>.|.|TRBJ1-5|TRBV27
TGTGCCAGCAGTTTGGGGGCAGGGGCCCAGCCCCAGCATTTT
CASSLGAGAQPQHF
>.|.|TRBJ1-2|TRBV6-5
TGTGCCTACACCTTTTCCACGGGACAAAACTATGGCTACACCTTC
CAYTFSTGQNYGYTF
>.|.|TRBJ1-2|TRBV5-1
TGCGCCAGCAGCTTGGAGGCGGCAGGGGTCTATGGCTACACCTTC
CASSLEAAGVYGYTF
>few|.|TRBJ1-5|TRBV9
TGTGCCAGCAGCGTAGATCCTAGCAATCAGCCCCAGCATTTT
CASSVDPSNQPQHF
>.|.|TRBJ2-7|TRBV7-6
TGTGCCAGCAGCACTAGACAGTCAATCTACGAGCAGTACTTC
CASSTRQSIYEQYF
>.|TRBD1|TRBJ2-5|TRBV11-2
TGTGCCAGCAGCTTAAGTATGGGACAGCAAGAGACCCAGTACTTC
CASSLSMGQQETQYF
>few|.|TRBJ2-2|TRBV7-3
TGTGCCAGCAGCTTAACATTGGGCGGGGAGCTGTTTTTT
CASSLTLGGELFF
>.|.|TRBJ1-6|TRBV6-5
TGTGCCAGCAGTTACCCACCGGGGGAGGGCGGTACATCCCTCCACTTT
CASSYPPGEGGTSLHF
>.|TRBD2|TRBJ2-5|TRBV20-1
TGCAGTGCTAGATCTAGCGGGCCCTACAATGAGCAGTACTTC
CSARSSGPYNEQYF
>.|.|TRBJ2-7|TRBV12-3/TRBV12-4
TGTGCCAGCAGTCGGGGGTCTGTCTACGAGCAGTACTTC
CASSRGSVYEQYF
>few|TRBD2|TRBJ2-3|TRBV4-1
TGCGCCAGCAGCCAAGATCGAGGAGCGGGAGTAGATACGCAGTATTTT
CASSQDRGAGVDTQYF
>.|.|TRBJ1-5|TRBV6-2/TRBV6-3
TGTGCCAGCAGTTACCGGCGAGACTATAGCAATCAGCCCCAGCATTTT
CASSYRRDYSNQPQHF
>few|TRBD2|TRBJ2-7|TRBV20-1
TGCAGTGCTAGAAAAGCTTCGGGACTAGCGGGAGTGCGAGAGCAGTACTTC
CSARKASGLAGVREQYF
>.|.|TRBJ2-7|TRBV19
TGTGCCAGTTCAACACTCAACAGGATCTACGAGCAGTACTTC
CASSTLNRIYEQYF
>.|TRBD1|TRBJ2-5|TRBV11-2
TGTGCCAGCAGCCAGGACAGGCTTGGGGGTGAGCAGTACTTC
CASSQDRLGGEQYF
>.|TRBD1|TRBJ2-2|TRBV18
TGTGCCAGCTCACCTTCAGGGGGCAGTTCGAACACCGGGGAGCTGTTTTTT
CASSPSGGSSNTGELFF
>.|TRBD2|TRBJ2-1|TRBV2
TGTGCCAGCAGGGGGGGGACTAGCGGGCTCAATGAGCAGTTCTTC
CASRGGTSGLNEQFF
>few|.|TRBJ2-1|TRBV5-1
TGCGCCAGCAGCACGACCTCGAGCTCCTACAATGAGCAGTTCTTC
CASSTTSSSYNEQFF
>few|.|TRBJ2-1|TRBV27
TGTGCCAGCAGTTTTCCGGCGGGTGCAAAGCAGTTCTTC
CASSFPAGAKQFF
>.|TRBD1|TRBJ2-7|TRBV20-1
TGCAGTGCTCAACCGGACAGGGGGACGAGCGGGCAGTACTTC
CSAQPDRGTSGQYF
>few|.|TRBJ2-7|TRBV3-1
TGTGCCAGCAGCCTAAGGGGGGGCTTAAGCTCCTACGAGCAGTACTTC
CASSLRGGLSSYEQYF
>.|TRBD2|TRBJ2-4|TRBV4-1
TGCGCCAGCAGCCAGATCGGGACTAGCGGGAGAAAAAACATTCAGTACTTC
CASSQIGTSGRKNIQYF
>few|TRBD1|TRBJ1-2|TRBV6-1
TGTGCCAGCAGTGACCCGGGACAGTTTGTTTATGGCTACACCTTC
CASSDPGQFVYGYTF
>many|.|TRBJ2-1|TRBV29-1
TGCAGCGTTGAAGGGGTGACCCCACTTGAGCAGTTCTTC
CSVEGVTPLEQFF
>few|TRBD2|TRBJ2-7|TRBV27
TGTGCCAGCAGTTTATCGGGACTAGCGGGCCTGATCTACGAGCAGTACTTC
CASSLSGLAGLIYEQYF
>.|TRBD1|TRBJ1-2|TRBV12-3/TRBV12-4
TGTGCCAGCAGCCCTACAGGGGGCGCCGCCTATGGCTACACCTTC
CASSPTGGAAYGYTF
>.|TRBD2|TRBJ2-3|TRBV29-1
TGCAGCTCTCGACTAGCGGGAGCGATAGATACGCAGTATTTT
CSSRLAGAIDTQYF
>few|TRBD1|TRBJ2-5|TRBV5-1
TGCGCCAGCAGCCCCGGGACAGGGACAGAGACCCAGTACTTC
CASSPGTGTETQYF
>.|.|TRBJ1-2|TRBV7-9
TGTGCCAGCGCAAAGGACAATAACTATGGCTACACCTTC
CASAKDNNYGYTF
>.|.|TRBJ2-7|TRBV28
TGTGCCAGCAGAAAGAGACAGGATAGCTCCTACGAGCAGTACTTC
CASRKRQDSSYEQYF
>many|.|TRBJ1-5|TRBV7-9
TGTGCCAGCAGCATCATGGGGGAGGTCAATCAGCCCCAGCATTTT
CASSIMGEVNQPQHF
>few|TRBD1|TRBJ2-5|TRBV9
TGTGCCAGCAGCGTAGCTACAGGGGGTCAGGGGACCCAGTACTTC
CASSVATGGQGTQYF